This T cell receptor (beta chain) is from a study of blood T cell repertoires in COVID-19. Across the study: The origin of the acute and convalescent COVID-19 samples was the United States, Italy and Spain. Nucleic acid was either cDNA or gDNA, and it came from T cells, B-cell-depleted T cells, or PBMCs.

Deletions cut 3 bases from V and 4 bases from J, with 10 bases between. The germline gives CDR1 SGHAT, CDR2 FQNNGV. The CDR3 is 15 amino acids. Original handling: Nucleated cell counts were estimated from reference gene primer amplification. Produced via immunoSEQ multiplex PCR; TCRdb's table is partial and in-frame only. V, J and clone size reflect that table, while D and trimming were determined from the DNA. The repertoire holds fewer than 350,000 clones, 65% to 90% seen once, with less than 3% in the top ten. This TCR was recovered from a woman aged 55-69 years with active or convalescent COVID-19. V gene TRBV11-2 combines with J gene TRBJ1-6; D gene unclear. Sequencing was performed on peripheral blood. Written as DNA, the CDR3 is TGTGCCAGCAGCTTCACAGTCGGATATAATTCACCCCTCCACTTT. Its translation is CASSFTVGYNSPLHF.